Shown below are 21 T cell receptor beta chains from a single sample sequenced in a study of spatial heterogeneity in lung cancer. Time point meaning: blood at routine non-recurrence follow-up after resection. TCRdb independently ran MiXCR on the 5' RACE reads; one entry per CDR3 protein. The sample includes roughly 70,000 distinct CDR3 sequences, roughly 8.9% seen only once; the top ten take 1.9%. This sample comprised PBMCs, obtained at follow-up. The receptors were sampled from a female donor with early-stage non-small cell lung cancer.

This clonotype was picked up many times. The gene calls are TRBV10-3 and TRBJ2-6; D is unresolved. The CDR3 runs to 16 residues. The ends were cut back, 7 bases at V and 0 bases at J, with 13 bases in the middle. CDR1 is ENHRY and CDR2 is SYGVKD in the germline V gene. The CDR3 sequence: CAINRTPNSGANVLTF. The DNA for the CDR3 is TGTGCCATCAATCGGACCCCTAACTCTGGGGCCAACGTCCTGACTTTC.

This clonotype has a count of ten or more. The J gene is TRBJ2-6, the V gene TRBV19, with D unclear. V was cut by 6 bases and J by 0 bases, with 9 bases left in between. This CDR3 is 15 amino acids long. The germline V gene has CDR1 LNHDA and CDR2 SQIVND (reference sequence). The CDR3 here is CASSSQSSGANVLTF. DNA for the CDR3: TGTGCCAGTAGCTCACAGAGCTCTGGGGCCAACGTCCTGACTTTC.

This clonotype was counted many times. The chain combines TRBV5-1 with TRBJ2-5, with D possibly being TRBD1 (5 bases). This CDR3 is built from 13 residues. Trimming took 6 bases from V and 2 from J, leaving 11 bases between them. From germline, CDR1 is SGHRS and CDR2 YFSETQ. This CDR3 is CASTWGGQETQYF. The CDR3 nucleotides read TGCGCCAGCACCTGGGGCGGTCAAGAGACCCAGTACTTC.

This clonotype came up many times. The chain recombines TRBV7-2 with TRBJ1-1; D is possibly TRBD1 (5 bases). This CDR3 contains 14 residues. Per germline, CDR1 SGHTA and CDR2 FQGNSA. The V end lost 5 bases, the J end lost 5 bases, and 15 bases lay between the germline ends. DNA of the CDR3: TGTGCCAGCAGCCAGGGTGGGGTAGGGACTGAAGCTTTCTTT. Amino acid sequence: CASSQGGVGTEAFF.

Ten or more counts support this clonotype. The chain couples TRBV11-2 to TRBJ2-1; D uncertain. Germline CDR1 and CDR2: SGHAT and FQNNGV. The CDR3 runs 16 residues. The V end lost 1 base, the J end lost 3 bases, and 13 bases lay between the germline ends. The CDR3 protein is CASSLVFVAVYNEQFF. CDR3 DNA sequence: TGTGCCAGCAGCTTAGTCTTTGTTGCGGTCTACAATGAGCAGTTCTTC.

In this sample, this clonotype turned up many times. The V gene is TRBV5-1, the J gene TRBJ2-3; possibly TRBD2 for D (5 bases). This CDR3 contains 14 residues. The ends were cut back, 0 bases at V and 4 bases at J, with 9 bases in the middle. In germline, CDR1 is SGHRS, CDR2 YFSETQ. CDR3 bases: TGCGCCAGCAGCTTGGAACTAGTATCAGATACGCAGTATTTT. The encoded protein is CASSLELVSDTQYF.

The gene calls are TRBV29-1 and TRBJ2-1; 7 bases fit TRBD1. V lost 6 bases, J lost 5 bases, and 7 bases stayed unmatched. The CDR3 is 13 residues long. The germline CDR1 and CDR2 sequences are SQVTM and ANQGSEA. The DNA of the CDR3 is TGCAGCGTCCAGGGGGTCCGGGACAATGAGCAGTTCTTC. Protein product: CSVQGVRDNEQFF.

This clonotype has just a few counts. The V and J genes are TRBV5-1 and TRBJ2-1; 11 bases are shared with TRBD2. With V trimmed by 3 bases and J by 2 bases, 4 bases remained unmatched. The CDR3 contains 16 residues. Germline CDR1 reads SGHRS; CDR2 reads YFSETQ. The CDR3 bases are TGCGCCAGCAGCTCCACGACTAGCGGGACCTACAATGAGCAGTTCTTC. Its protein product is CASSSTTSGTYNEQFF.

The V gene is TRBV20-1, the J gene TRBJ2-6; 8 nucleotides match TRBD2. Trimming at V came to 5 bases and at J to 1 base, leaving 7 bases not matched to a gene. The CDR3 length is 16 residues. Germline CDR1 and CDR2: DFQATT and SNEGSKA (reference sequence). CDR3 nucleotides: TGCAGTGCTGCGGGGGGAAGGGATTCTGGGGCCAACGTCCTGACTTTC. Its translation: CSAAGGRDSGANVLTF.

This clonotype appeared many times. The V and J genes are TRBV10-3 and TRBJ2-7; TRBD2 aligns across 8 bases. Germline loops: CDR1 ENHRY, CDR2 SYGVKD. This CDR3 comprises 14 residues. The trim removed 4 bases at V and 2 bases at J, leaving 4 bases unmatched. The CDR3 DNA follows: TGTGCCATCAGTGTAACGGGAGGGCCCTACGAGCAGTACTTC. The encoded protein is CAISVTGGPYEQYF.

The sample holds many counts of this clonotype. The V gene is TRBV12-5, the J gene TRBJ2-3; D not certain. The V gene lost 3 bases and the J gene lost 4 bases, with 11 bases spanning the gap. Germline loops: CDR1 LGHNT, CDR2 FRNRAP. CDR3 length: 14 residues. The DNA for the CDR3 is TGTGCTAGTGGTTTTTCGTCGTACCCAGATACGCAGTATTTT. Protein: CASGFSSYPDTQYF.

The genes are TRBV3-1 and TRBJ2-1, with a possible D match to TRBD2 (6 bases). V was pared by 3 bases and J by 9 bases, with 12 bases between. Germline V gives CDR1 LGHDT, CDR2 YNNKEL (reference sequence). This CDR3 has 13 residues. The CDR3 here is CASSHASVGEQFF. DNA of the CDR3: TGTGCCAGCAGCCATGCTAGCGTAGGTGAGCAGTTCTTC.

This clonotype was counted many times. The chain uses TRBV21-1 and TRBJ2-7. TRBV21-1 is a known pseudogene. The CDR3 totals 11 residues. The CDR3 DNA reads TGTGCCAGCAGCAAAGCTATGAACCGCCTCTTC. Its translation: CASSKAMNRLF.

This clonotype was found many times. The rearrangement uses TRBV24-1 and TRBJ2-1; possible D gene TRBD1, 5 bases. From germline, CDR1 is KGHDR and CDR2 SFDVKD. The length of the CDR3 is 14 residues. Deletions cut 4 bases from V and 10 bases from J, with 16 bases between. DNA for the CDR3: TGTGCCACCAGTGAAACTAACAGGATTGGGGAGCAGTTCTTC. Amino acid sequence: CATSETNRIGEQFF.

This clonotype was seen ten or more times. CDR3 nucleotides: TGCAGTGCTAGAGCGACTAGCGGGGTCGCCTACGAGCAGTACTTC. This sequence encodes CSARATSGVAYEQYF. The genes are TRBV20-1 and TRBJ2-7, with TRBD2 identical over 11 bases. This CDR3 comprises 15 residues. The germline V gene encodes CDR1 DFQATT and CDR2 SNEGSKA (reference sequence). The ends lost 1 base at V and 2 bases at J; junction bases unmatched: 4.

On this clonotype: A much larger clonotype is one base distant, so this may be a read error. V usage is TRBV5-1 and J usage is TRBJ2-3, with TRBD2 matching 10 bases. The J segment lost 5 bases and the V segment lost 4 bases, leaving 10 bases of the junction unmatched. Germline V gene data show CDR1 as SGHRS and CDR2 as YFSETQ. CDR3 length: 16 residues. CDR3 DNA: TGCGCCAGCAGCAGTCTGACTAGCGGGCTAAGAGATACGCAGTATTTT. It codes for CASSSLTSGLRDTQYF.

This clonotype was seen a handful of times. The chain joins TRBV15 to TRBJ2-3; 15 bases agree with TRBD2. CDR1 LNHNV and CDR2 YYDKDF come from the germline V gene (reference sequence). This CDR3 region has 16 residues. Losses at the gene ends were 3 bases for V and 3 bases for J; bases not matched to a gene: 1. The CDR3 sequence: CATSRGTSGRTDTQYF. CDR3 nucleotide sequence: TGTGCCACCAGCAGGGGGACTAGCGGGAGGACAGATACGCAGTATTTT.

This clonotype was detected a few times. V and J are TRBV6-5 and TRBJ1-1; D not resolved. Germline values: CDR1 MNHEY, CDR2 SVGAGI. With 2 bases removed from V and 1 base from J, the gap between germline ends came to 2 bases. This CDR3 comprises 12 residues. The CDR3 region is CASSYQNTEAFF. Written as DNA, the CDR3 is TGTGCCAGCAGTTACCAGAACACTGAAGCTTTCTTT.

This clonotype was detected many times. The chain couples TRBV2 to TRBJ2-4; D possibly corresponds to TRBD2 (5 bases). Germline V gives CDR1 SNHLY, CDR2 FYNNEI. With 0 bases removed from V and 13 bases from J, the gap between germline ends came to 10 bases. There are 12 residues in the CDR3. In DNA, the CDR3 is TGTGCCAGCAGTGAAGCCGTAACGGGGCAGTACTTC. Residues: CASSEAVTGQYF.

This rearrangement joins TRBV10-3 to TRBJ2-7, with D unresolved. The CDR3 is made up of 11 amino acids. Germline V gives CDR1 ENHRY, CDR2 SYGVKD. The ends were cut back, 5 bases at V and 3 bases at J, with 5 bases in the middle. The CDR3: CAISLGYEQYF. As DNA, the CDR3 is TGTGCCATCAGTCTGGGCTACGAGCAGTACTTC.

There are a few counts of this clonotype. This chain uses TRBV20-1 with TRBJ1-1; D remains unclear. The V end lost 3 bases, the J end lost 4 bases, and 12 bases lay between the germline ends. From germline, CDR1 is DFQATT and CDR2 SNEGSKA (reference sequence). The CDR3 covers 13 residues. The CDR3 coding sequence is TGCAGTGCTAGTAGAAGGGAAGGCACTGAAGCTTTCTTT. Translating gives CSASRREGTEAFF.